This T cell receptor (beta chain) was observed in a study of cytomegalovirus exposure and HLA in healthy donors. Findings and caveats of the study: Reportedly, cytomegalovirus status was diagnosed with high sensitivity and specificity. Information on immune exposure was restricted to one variable (CMV serostatus). HLA alleles showed associations with fewer than 20,000 TCR beta sequences in a later analysis, at a 0.05 false discovery rate. A list of 164 TCR beta chains associated with cytomegalovirus was given.

Many counts were recorded for this clone. Its cognate antigen is unknown. PCR employed 60 Vbeta and 13 Jbeta primers. Here immunoSEQ multiplex PCR was the method, and the copy in TCRdb shows in-frame clones only, minus some. Of some 150,000 clones in the sample, around 76% were seen once. The sequence was obtained from a woman between 25 and 40 years old in good health and CMV-seropositive. Sequencing was performed on PBMCs.

The CDR3: CASSLYRDRGTGYTF. The CDR3 nucleotides read TGTGCCAGCAGCTTATACCGGGACAGGGGCACTGGCTACACCTTC. The chain carries TRBV5-6 and TRBJ1-2; TRBD1 matches at 10 bases. V lost 2 bases, J lost 7 bases, and 8 bases stayed unmatched. Germline V gene sequence: CDR1 SGHDT, CDR2 YYEEEE. This CDR3 is 15 amino acids long.